Described below is a single T cell receptor beta chain sequence and its context. These data come from a study of control samples from healthy donors and cancer patients. V was clipped by 5 bases and J by 1 base, with 6 bases between them. The germline V gene has CDR1 LGHNA and CDR2 YNFKEQ. The CDR3 consists of 13 residues. Some clones are missing from TCRdb's copy, which holds only in-frame ones; the method was immunoSEQ multiplex PCR. The table records approximately 140,000 clones, around 90% of them present only once. This clonotype was obtained from a man under 40 in good health. The material sequenced was blood. The rearrangement uses TRBV4-2 and TRBJ2-1; D remains ambiguous. The CDR3 nucleotides are TGTGCCAGCAGCGCCGAATCCTACAATGAGCAGTTCTTC. Protein product: CASSAESYNEQFF.